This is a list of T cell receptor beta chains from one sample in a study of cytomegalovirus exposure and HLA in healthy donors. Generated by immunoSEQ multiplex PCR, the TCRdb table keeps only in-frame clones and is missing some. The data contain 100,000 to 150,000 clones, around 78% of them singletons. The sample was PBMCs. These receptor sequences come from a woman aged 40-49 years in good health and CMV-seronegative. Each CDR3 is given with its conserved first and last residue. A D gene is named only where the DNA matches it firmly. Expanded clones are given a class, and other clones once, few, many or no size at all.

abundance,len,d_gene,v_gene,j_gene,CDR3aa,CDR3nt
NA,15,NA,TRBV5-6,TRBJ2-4,CASSLVGGPVNIQYF,TGTGCCAGCAGCTTGGTGGGGGGGCCGGTAAACATTCAGTACTTC
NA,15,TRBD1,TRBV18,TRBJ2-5,CASSPPGTGEETQYF,TGTGCCAGCTCACCGCCCGGGACAGGGGAAGAGACCCAGTACTTC
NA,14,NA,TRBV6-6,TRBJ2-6,CASSTISGANVLTF,TGTGCCAGCAGCACAATCTCTGGGGCCAACGTCCTGACTTTC
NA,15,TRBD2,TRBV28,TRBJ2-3,CASSFQRGGTDTQYF,TGTGCCAGCAGTTTCCAGCGGGGGGGCACAGATACGCAGTATTTT
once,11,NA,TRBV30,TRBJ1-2,CAWSPGGGYTF,TGTGCCTGGAGTCCGGGGGGTGGCTACACCTTC
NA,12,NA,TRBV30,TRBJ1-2,CAWRQGIGGYTF,TGTGCCTGGAGACAGGGAATAGGAGGCTACACCTTC
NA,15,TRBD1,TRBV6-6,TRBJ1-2,CASRGQGVGVYGYTF,TGTGCCAGCAGGGGACAGGGGGTTGGGGTCTATGGCTACACCTTC
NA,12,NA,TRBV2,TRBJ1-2,CASRTGNYGYTF,TGTGCCAGCAGGACGGGAAACTATGGCTACACCTTC
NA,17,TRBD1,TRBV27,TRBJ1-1,CASSLSGTGGLNTEAFF,TGTGCCAGCAGTTTATCGGGGACAGGGGGCCTGAACACTGAAGCTTTCTTT
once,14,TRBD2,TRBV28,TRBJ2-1,CASHAGGSYNEQFF,TGTGCCAGTCATGCGGGGGGGTCCTACAATGAGCAGTTCTTC
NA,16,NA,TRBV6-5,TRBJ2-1,CASSYSGIWRDNEQFF,TGTGCCAGCAGTTACTCGGGCATCTGGAGGGACAATGAGCAGTTCTTC
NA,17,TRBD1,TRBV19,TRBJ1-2,CASSIDPPTGENYGYTF,TGTGCCAGTAGTATAGATCCCCCTACAGGGGAGAACTATGGCTACACCTTC
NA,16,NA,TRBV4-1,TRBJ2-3,CASSQVDLVHTDTQYF,TGCGCCAGCAGCCAAGTCGACCTAGTCCACACAGATACGCAGTATTTT
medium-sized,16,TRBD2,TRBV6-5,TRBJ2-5,CASSYPGGGMGETQYF,TGTGCCAGCAGTTACCCTGGGGGGGGAATGGGAGAGACCCAGTACTTC
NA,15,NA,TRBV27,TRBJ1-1,CASSSQGQRFTEAFF,TGTGCCAGCAGTTCGCAGGGGCAAAGGTTCACTGAAGCTTTCTTT
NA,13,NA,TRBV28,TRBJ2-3,CASSATTRDTQYF,TGTGCCAGCAGTGCGACTACGCGAGATACGCAGTATTTT
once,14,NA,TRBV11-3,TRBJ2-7,CAIPRWATGYEQYF,TGTGCCATCCCCAGGTGGGCTACAGGTTACGAGCAGTACTTC
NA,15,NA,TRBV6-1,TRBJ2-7,CASSEEEGGSYEQYF,TGTGCCAGCAGTGAAGAGGAAGGGGGCTCCTACGAGCAGTACTTC
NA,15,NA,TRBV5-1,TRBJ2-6,CASSPGGSGANGLTF,TGCGCCAGCAGCCCCGGCGGTTCTGGGGCCAACGGCCTGACTTTC
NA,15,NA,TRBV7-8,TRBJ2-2,CASSLEVGAKGELFF,TGTGCCAGCAGCTTAGAAGTAGGGGCTAAAGGGGAGCTGTTTTTT
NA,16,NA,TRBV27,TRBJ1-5,CASSFLSPGSNQPQHF,TGTGCCAGCAGTTTTTTATCCCCAGGGAGCAATCAGCCCCAGCATTTT
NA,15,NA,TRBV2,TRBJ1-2,CASSEVAGANYGYTF,TGTGCCAGCAGTGAAGTGGCAGGGGCTAACTATGGCTACACCTTC
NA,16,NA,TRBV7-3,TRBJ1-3,CASSLNPAGSGNTIYF,TGTGCCAGCAGCTTAAACCCAGCGGGCTCTGGAAACACCATATATTTT
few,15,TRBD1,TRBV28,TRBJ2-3,CASSQTGTGGDTQYF,TGTGCCAGCAGTCAAACCGGGACAGGGGGCGATACGCAGTATTTT
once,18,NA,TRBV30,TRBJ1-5,CAWSEPRLQRYSNQPQHF,TGTGCCTGGAGTGAACCCCGACTGCAACGATATAGCAATCAGCCCCAGCATTTT